This T cell receptor (beta chain) was found in a study of T-cell memory formation after mild COVID-19. Germline assignment: CDR1 SEHNR and CDR2 FQNEAQ (reference sequence). Trimming took 4 bases from V and 0 from J; bases not matched to a gene: 4. CDR3 length: 15 residues. Of note for this clonotype: The antigen is unknown.

TCRdb re-analysed the 5' RACE reads in MiXCR, keeping a single row per CDR3 protein. Of 90,000 to 120,000 distinct CDR3 sequences in the sample, roughly an eighth were seen once. Study-wide results and caveats: The study found contracting CD4+ clones mainly in CM and EM and contracting CD8+ clones in EMRA.

J is TRBJ1-2 and V is TRBV7-9, with TRBD1 matching over 8 bases. This clonotype was sampled from a man younger than 35 who had mild COVID-19 (a few samples of this study predate the infection). Cell type and time point are not known. Input material: PBMCs or a T cell subset sorted from them (not recorded which). Here the CDR3 reads CASSSPGGPNYGYTF. The CDR3 DNA follows: TGTGCCAGCAGCTCCCCAGGGGGCCCTAACTATGGCTACACCTTC. Full variable domain (remainder filled in from reference TRBV7-9 and TRBJ1-2): DTGVSQNPRHKITKRGQNVTFRCDPISEHNRLYWYRQTLGQGPEFLTYFQNEAQLEKSRLLSDRFSAERPKGSFSTLEIQRTEQGDSAMYLCASSSPGGPNYGYTFGSGTRLTVV.